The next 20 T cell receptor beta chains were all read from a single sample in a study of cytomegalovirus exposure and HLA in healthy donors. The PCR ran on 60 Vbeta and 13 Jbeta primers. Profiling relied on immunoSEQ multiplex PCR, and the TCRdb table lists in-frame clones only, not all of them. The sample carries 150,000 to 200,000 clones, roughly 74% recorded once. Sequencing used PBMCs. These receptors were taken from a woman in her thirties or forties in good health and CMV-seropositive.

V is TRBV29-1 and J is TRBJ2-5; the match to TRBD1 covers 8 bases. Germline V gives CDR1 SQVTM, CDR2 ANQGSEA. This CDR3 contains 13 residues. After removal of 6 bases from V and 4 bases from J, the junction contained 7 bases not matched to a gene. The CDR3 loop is CSVGQGARETQYF. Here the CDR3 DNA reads TGCAGCGTGGGTCAGGGGGCCAGAGAGACCCAGTACTTC.

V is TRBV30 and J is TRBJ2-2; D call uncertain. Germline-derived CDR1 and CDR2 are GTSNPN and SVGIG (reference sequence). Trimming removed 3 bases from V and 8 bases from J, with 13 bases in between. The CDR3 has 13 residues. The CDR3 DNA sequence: TGTGCCTGGAGCGCGGAAACGAGTGGGGAGCTGTTTTTT. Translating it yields CAWSAETSGELFF.

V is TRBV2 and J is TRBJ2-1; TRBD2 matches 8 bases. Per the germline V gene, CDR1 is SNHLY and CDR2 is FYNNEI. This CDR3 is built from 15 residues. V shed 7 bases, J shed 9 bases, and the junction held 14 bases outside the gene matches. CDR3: CASTFGTRGSVEQFF. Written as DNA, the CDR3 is TGTGCCAGCACTTTCGGGACTAGGGGGTCGGTTGAGCAGTTCTTC.

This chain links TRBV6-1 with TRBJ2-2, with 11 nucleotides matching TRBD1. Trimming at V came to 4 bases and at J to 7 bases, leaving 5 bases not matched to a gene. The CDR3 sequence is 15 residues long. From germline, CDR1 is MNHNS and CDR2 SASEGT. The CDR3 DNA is TGTGCCAGCAGTGGGGGACAGGGGGTGTACGGGGAGCTGTTTTTT. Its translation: CASSGGQGVYGELFF.

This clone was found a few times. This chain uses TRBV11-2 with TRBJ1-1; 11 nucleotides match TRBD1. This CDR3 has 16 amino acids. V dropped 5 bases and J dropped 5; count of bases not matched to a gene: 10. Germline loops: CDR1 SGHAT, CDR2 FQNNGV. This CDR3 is CASSPGQGARLTEAFF. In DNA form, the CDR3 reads TGTGCCAGCAGCCCTGGACAGGGGGCGAGGTTAACTGAAGCTTTCTTT.

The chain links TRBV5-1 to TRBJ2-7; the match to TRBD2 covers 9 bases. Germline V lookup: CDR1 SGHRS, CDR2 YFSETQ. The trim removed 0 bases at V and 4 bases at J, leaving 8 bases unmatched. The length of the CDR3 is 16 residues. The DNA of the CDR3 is TGCGCCAGCAGCTTGGCGCTAGCTAGCGGGACGTACGAGCAGTACTTC. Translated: CASSLALASGTYEQYF.

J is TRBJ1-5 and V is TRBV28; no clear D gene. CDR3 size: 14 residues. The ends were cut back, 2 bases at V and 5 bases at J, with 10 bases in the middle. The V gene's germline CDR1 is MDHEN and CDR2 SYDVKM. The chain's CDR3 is CASSLIQKHQPQHF. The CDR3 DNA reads TGTGCCAGCAGTTTAATACAGAAACATCAGCCCCAGCATTTT. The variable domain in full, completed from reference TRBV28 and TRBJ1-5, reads DVKVTQSSRYLVKRTGEKVFLECVQDMDHENMFWYRQDPGLGLRLIYFSYDVKMKEKGDIPEGYSVSREKKERFSLILESASTNQTSMYLCASSLIQKHQPQHFGDGTRLSIL.

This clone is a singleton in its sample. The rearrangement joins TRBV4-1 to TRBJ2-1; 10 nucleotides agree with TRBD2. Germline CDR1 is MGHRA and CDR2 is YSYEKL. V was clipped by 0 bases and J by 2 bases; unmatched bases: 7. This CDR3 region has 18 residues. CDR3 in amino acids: CASSQESRTSGTYNEQFF. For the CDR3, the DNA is TGCGCCAGCAGCCAAGAGTCAAGGACTAGCGGTACCTACAATGAGCAGTTCTTC.

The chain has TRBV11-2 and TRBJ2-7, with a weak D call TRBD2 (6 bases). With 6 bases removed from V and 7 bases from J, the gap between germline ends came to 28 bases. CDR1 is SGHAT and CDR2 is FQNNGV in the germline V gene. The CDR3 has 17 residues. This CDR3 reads CASRSQGSATRAGEQYF. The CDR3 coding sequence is TGTGCCAGCAGATCCCAGGGTTCTGCGACCCGCGCGGGGGAGCAGTACTTC.

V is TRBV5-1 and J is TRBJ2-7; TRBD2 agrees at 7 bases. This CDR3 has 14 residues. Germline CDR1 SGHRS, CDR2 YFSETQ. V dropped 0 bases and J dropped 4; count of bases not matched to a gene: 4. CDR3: CASSLERGGYEQYF. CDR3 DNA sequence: TGCGCCAGCAGCTTGGAGCGGGGTGGGTACGAGCAGTACTTC.

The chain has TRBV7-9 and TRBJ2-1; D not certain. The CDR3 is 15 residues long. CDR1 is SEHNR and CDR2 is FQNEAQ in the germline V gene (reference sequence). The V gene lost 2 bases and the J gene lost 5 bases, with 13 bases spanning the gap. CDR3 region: CASSLPQTRHNEQFF. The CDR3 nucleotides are TGTGCCAGCAGCTTACCCCAGACACGGCACAATGAGCAGTTCTTC.

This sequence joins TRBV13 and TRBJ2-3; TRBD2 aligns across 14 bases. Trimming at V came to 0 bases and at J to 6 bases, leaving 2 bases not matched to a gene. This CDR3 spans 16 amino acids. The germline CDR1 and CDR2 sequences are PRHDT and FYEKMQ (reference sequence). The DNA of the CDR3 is TGTGCCAGCAGCTTAGGGCGACTAGCGGGAGGGGATACGCAGTATTTT. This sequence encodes CASSLGRLAGGDTQYF.

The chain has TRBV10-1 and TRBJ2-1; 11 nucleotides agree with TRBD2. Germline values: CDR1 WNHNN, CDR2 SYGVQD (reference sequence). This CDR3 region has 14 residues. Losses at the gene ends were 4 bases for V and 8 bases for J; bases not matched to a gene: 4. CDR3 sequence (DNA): TGCGCCAGCAGTGCTAGCGGGAGGATCCATGAGCAGTTCTTC. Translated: CASSASGRIHEQFF.

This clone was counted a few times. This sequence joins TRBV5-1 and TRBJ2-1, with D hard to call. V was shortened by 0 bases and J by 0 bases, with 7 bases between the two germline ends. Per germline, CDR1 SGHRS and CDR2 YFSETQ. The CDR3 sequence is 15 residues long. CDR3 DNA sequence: TGCGCCAGCAGCTTGGAAACCAGCTCCTACAATGAGCAGTTCTTC. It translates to CASSLETSSYNEQFF. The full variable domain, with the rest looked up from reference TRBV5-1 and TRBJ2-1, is KAGVTQTPRYLIKTRGQQVTLSCSPISGHRSVSWYQQTPGQGLQFLFEYFSETQRNKGNFPGRFSGRQFSNSRSEMNVSTLELGDSALYLCASSLETSSYNEQFFGPGTRLTVL.

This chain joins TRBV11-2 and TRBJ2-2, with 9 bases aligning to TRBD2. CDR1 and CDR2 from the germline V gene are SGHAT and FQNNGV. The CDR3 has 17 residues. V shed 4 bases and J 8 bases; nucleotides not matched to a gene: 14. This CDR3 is CASSSLGREGRTGELFF. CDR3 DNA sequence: TGTGCCAGCAGCTCCCTCGGGCGGGAGGGCCGCACTGGGGAGCTGTTTTTT.

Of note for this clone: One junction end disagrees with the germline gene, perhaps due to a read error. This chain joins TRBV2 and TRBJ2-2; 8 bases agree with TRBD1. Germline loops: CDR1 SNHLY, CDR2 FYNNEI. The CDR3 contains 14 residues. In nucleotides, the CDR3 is TGTGTCAGCAGGGGACAGGTTTCCACCGGGGAGCTGTTTTTT. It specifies CVSRGQVSTGELFF.

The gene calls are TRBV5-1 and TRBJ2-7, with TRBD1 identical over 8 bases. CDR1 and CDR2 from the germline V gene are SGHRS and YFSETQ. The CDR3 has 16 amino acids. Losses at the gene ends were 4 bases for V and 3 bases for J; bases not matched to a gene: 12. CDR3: CASSRAGGVPNYEQYF. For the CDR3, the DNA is TGCGCCAGCAGCCGGGCAGGGGGCGTCCCGAACTACGAGCAGTACTTC.

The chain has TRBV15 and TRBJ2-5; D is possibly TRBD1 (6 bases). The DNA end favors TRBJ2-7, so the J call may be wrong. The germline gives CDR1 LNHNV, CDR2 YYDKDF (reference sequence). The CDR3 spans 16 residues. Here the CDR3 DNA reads TGTGCCACCAGCAGAGTAACAGGGTCCATGGGCTACGAGCAGTACTTC. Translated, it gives CATSRVTGSMGYEQYF.

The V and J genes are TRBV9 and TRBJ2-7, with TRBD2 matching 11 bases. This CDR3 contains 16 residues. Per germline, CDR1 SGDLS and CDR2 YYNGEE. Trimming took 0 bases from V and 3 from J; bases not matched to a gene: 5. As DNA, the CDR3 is TGTGCCAGCAGCGTAGGAGGGACTAGCGGAAACTACGAGCAGTACTTC. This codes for CASSVGGTSGNYEQYF.

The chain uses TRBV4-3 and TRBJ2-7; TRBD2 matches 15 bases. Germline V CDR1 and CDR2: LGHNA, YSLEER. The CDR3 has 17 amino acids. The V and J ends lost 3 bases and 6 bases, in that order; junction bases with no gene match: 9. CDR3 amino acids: CASSHARGLAGGSEQYF. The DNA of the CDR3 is TGCGCCAGCAGCCATGCTAGGGGACTAGCGGGAGGTTCCGAGCAGTACTTC.